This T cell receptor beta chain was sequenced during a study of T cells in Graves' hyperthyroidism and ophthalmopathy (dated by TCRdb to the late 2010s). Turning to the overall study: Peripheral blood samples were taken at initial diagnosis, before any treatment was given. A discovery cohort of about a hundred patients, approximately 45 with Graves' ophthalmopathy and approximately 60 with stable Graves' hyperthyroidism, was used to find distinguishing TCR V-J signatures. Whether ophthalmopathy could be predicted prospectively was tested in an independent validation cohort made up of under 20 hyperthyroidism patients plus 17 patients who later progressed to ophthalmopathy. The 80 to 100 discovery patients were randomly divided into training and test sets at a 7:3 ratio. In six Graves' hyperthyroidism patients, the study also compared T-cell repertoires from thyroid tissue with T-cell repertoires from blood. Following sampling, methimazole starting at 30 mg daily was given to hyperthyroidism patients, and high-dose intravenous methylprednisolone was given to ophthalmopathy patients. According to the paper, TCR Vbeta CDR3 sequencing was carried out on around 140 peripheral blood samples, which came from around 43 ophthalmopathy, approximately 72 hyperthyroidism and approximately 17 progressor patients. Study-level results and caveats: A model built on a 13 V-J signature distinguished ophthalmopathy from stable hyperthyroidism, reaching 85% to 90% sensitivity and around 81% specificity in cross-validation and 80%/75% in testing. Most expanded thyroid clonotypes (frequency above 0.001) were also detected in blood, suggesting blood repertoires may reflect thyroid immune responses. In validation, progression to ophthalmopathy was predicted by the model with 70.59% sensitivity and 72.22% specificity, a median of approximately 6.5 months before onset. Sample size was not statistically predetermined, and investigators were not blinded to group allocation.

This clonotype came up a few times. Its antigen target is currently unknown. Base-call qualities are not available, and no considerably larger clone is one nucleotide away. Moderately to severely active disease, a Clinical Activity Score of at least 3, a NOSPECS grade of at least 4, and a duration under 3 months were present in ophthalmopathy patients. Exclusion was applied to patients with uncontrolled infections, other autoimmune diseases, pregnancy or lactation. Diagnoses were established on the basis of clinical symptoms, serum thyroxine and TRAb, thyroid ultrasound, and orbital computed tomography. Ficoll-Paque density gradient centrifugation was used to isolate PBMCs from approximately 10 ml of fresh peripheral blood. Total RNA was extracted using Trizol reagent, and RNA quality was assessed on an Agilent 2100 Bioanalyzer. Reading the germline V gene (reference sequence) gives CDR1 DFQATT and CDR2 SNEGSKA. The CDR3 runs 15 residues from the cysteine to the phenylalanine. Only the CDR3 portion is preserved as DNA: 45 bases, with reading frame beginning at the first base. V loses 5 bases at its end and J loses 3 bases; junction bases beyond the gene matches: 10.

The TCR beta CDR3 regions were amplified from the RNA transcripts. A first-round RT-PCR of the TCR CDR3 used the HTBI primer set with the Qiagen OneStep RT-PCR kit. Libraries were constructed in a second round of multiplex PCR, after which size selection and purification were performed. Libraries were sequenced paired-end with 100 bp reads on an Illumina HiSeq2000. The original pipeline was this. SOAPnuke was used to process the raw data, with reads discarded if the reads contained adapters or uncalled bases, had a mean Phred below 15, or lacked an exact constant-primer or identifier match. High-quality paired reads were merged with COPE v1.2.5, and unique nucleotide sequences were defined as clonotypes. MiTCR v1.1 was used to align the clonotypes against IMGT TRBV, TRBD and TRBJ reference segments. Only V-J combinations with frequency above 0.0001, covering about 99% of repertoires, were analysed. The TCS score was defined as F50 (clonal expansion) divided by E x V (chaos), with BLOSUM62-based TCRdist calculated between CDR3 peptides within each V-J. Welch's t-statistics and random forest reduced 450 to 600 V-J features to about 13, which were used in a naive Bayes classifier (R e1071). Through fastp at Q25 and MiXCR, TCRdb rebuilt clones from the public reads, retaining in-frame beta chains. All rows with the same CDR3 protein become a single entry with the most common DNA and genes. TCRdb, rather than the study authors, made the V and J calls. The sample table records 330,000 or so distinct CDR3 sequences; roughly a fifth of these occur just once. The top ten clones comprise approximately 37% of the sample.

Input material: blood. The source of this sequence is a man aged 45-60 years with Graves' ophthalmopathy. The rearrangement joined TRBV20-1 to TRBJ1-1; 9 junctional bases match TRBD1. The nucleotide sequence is TGCAGTGCTCCACCGCTGACAGGGGGTGACACTGAAGCTTTCTTT. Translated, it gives CSAPPLTGGDTEAFF.